The rows below give T cell receptor beta chains drawn from one sample of a study of cytomegalovirus exposure and HLA in healthy donors. Method: immunoSEQ multiplex PCR; TCRdb's copy keeps in-frame clones and lacks some. Of 150,000 or so clones in the sample, less than 85% were seen once. The specimen sequenced was PBMCs. The receptors derive from a woman in her forties or fifties in good health and CMV-seropositive. Both conserved end residues are part of each CDR3. A D gene is named only where the DNA matches it firmly.

V gene	D gene	J gene	CDR3 protein
TRBV27	.	TRBJ2-3	CASRFSSTDTQYF
TRBV4-1	TRBD1	TRBJ2-7	CASLSDRDEQYF
TRBV5-4	.	TRBJ2-1	CASSLTGSDYNEQFF
TRBV29-1	TRBD1	TRBJ2-4	CSAQPGTGRVGQLNIQYF
TRBV15	.	TRBJ2-7	CATSSVTVGSYEQYF
TRBV5-6	.	TRBJ2-2	CASSLGAGELFF
TRBV5-4	TRBD2	TRBJ2-7	CASSPGLADGEQYF
TRBV6-5	.	TRBJ1-1	CATNGGTEAFF
TRBV27	TRBD1	TRBJ2-7	CASSKGTGLSEQYF
TRBV19	TRBD2	TRBJ2-2	CASSILLAGGQFANTGELFF
TRBV11-1	TRBD2	TRBJ2-2	CASSSLAGGFTGELFF
TRBV10-3	TRBD1	TRBJ1-1	CATQGEDTEAFF
TRBV7-2	TRBD1	TRBJ1-2	CASSLGVQGGYGYTF
TRBV29-1	.	TRBJ2-3	CSLGVGSGRGDTQYF
TRBV5-4	.	TRBJ1-3	CASSLGLDRQAGNTIYF
TRBV5-1	TRBD2	TRBJ2-3	CATRRGSGGSDTQYF
TRBV5-1	TRBD2	TRBJ2-1	CASSLAASGGAVDEQFF